The rows below give T cell receptor beta chains drawn from one sample of a study of identical twins. One entry per CDR3 protein, called by TCRdb with MiXCR from the 5' RACE reads. Counted here are about 690,000 distinct CDR3 sequences, roughly 6.2% occurring once; the ten biggest clones make up 1.5% to 2%. Sequencing used naive T cells sorted from blood. The receptors shown here come from a man younger than 35 in good health. The CDR3 runs from the conserved cysteine through the conserved F or W. D genes are given only for firm matches. A clone size is listed for some rows: how often the clone was seen (once, few, many), or a class if it is expanded.

d_call | clone_size | j_call | v_call | cdr3_nt | cdr3_aa
NA | many | TRBJ1-2 | TRBV5-1 | TGCGCCAGCACCCAGGATAACTATGGCTACACCTTC | CASTQDNYGYTF
TRBD2 | many | TRBJ2-3 | TRBV10-3 | TGTGCCATCAGTGGGACTCTAGCGGGACCAGATACGCAGTATTTT | CAISGTLAGPDTQYF
TRBD2 | many | TRBJ2-7 | TRBV6-5 | TGTGCCAGCAGTTACTCGGGACTAGCGGGAGATCACGAGCAGTACTTC | CASSYSGLAGDHEQYF
NA | NA | TRBJ2-4 | TRBV13 | TGTGCCAGCAGCACACAGGGTCCAAACGGCATTCAGTACTTC | CASSTQGPNGIQYF
TRBD2 | NA | TRBJ2-1 | TRBV3-1 | TGTGCCAGCAGCCAAGATAGGTTAGCGGGAGGGCCTGGGAATGAGCAGTTCTTC | CASSQDRLAGGPGNEQFF
NA | NA | TRBJ1-1 | TRBV12-3/TRBV12-4 | TGTGCCAGCAGTTTCCCGACAGGGAACACTGAAGCTTTCTTT | CASSFPTGNTEAFF
TRBD2 | many | TRBJ2-1 | TRBV5-1 | TGCGCCAGCAGCTTGACTAGCGGGAGGGACAATGAGCAGTTCTTC | CASSLTSGRDNEQFF
NA | few | TRBJ2-4 | TRBV12-1 | TGTGCCAGCAGTTTGGCAATCCACAGGGTTTTTACGGGGTTTAACAGGGCGGACAAAAACATTCAGTACTTC | CASSLAIHRVFTGFNRADKNIQYF
TRBD2 | few | TRBJ2-3 | TRBV4-2 | TGTGCCAGCAGCCAAGAGAGTCGTGGACTAGGGTCAGATACGCAGTATTTT | CASSQESRGLGSDTQYF
NA | NA | TRBJ2-5 | TRBV27 | TGTGCCAGCAGTCGGAGGAACAGAATAGAGACCCAGTACTTC | CASSRRNRIETQYF
NA | many | TRBJ1-3 | TRBV7-8 | TGTGCCAGCAGCTTAGCGAAAGGGGGTAAAGGAAACACCATATATTTT | CASSLAKGGKGNTIYF
TRBD1 | many | TRBJ1-3 | TRBV12-3/TRBV12-4 | TGTGCCAGCAGCGAGACAGGGAGCTCTGGAAACACCATATATTTT | CASSETGSSGNTIYF
NA | NA | TRBJ1-2 | TRBV5-5 | TGTGCCAGCAGCGCTCGGACACGATCAGGGATAGGCTACACCTTC | CASSARTRSGIGYTF
NA | many | TRBJ2-3 | TRBV4-3 | TGCGCCAGCAGCCAAGGCCAGGGGATGAATACGCAGTATTTT | CASSQGQGMNTQYF
TRBD2 | many | TRBJ2-4 | TRBV4-2 | TGTGCCAGCGCCACGAAGGGGACTAGCGGGATCCTCAAAAACATTCAGTACTTC | CASATKGTSGILKNIQYF
NA | many | TRBJ2-1 | TRBV7-2 | TGTGCCAGCAGCTTCGATACGCCCTACAATGAGCAGTTCTTC | CASSFDTPYNEQFF
NA | many | TRBJ2-2 | TRBV5-1 | TGCGCCAGCAGCTCAGGGGAGGTAGTCACCGGGGAGCTGTTTTTT | CASSSGEVVTGELFF
NA | many | TRBJ2-1 | TRBV20-1 | TGCAGCTACCGACTCTACAATGAGCAGTTCTTC | CSYRLYNEQFF
NA | NA | TRBJ2-7 | TRBV7-2 | TGTGCCAGCAGCTATGGGTCTAACTACGAGCAGTACTTC | CASSYGSNYEQYF
NA | NA | TRBJ2-5 | TRBV30 | TGTGCCTGGAGTGTACGAGTACCAAAAGAGACCCAGTACTTC | CAWSVRVPKETQYF
NA | few | TRBJ2-3 | TRBV27 | TGTGCCAGCAGTTTTGAAGGGCCCCGAGCAGATACGCAGTATTTT | CASSFEGPRADTQYF
NA | many | TRBJ2-5 | TRBV10-3 | TGTGCCACCTCCCGGACAGTGCAAGAGACCCAGTACTTC | CATSRTVQETQYF
NA | once | TRBJ1-4 | TRBV20-1 | TGCAGTGCTACGGGTGCTGTTGAGAAACTGTTTTTT | CSATGAVEKLFF
NA | NA | TRBJ2-1 | TRBV25-1 | TGTGCCAGCAGTGCGAGGGCGGCCACTAGCTCCTACAATGAGCAGTTCTTC | CASSARAATSSYNEQFF
NA | many | TRBJ2-1 | TRBV5-1 | TGCGCCAGCAGCTTGGATCCCCCAGGCCCTTCCCTTTACAATGAGCAGTTCTTC | CASSLDPPGPSLYNEQFF
NA | NA | TRBJ2-4 | TRBV14 | TGTGCCAGCAGCCACCGAGGGGGGCAGGCCATTCAGTACTTC | CASSHRGGQAIQYF